Presented here are 20 T cell receptor beta chains from one specimen sequenced in a study of shared clonotypes between healthy human individuals. Method: immunoSEQ multiplex PCR; TCRdb's copy keeps in-frame clones and lacks some. The data show some 1,400,000 clones, over 95% seen once. Source material: naive CD4+ T cells sorted from blood. The subset denotes: CD45RA+ positively selected. The receptors stem from a man under 40 in good health.

The chain uses TRBV5-1 and TRBJ1-2; D ambiguous. From germline, CDR1 is SGHRS and CDR2 YFSETQ. Trimming left V 3 bases short and J 2 bases short, with 8 bases between. The CDR3 is 13 residues long. The CDR3 region has the DNA TGCGCCAGCAGCTCTGAATCAAACTATGGCTACACCTTC. It yields the protein CASSSESNYGYTF.

About this clone: The same CDR3 is also encoded by other DNA sequences in this sample. The gene calls are TRBV5-1 and TRBJ2-2; possible D gene TRBD2, 6 bases. The CDR3 sequence is 15 residues long. Trimming cost V 3 bases and J 1 base, with 10 bases left between them. Germline CDR1 SGHRS, CDR2 YFSETQ. CDR3 sequence reads: CASSSEGGNTGELFF. Here the CDR3 DNA reads TGCGCCAGCAGCTCGGAGGGCGGGAACACCGGGGAGCTGTTTTTT.

The chain has TRBV29-1 and TRBJ2-1; weak D call: TRBD2 (7 bases). CDR1 and CDR2 (germline): SQVTM, ANQGSEA. The V and J ends lost 7 bases and 4 bases respectively, with 17 bases between them. This CDR3 is built from 14 residues. The CDR3: CSARRGGKYNEQFF. The CDR3 DNA reads TGCAGCGCCAGAAGGGGGGGGAAATACAATGAGCAGTTCTTC.

The rearrangement joins TRBV19 to TRBJ2-5; 8 positions match TRBD2. The CDR3 extends over 16 amino acids. J was trimmed by 2 bases and V by 7 bases; bases with no gene match: 12. Per germline, CDR1 LNHDA and CDR2 SQIVND (reference sequence). In nucleotides, the CDR3 is TGTGCCAGTACTGACCGAGGACTAGCAGATCAAGAGACCCAGTACTTC. Translated, it gives CASTDRGLADQETQYF.

For the CDR3, the DNA is TGTGCCAGCAGCTTGGTTGGGCAGGGGGTCGGAGAGACCCAGTACTTC. As protein: CASSLVGQGVGETQYF. The chain is built from TRBV11-2 and TRBJ2-5; TRBD1 matches 7 bases. In germline, CDR1 is SGHAT, CDR2 FQNNGV. The CDR3 totals 16 residues. The J segment lost 4 bases and the V segment lost 3 bases, leaving 11 bases of the junction unmatched.

As regards this clone: This CDR3 is also generated by other DNA sequences in the sample. V and J are TRBV11-2 and TRBJ2-6; D is undetermined. CDR3 size: 15 residues. Trimming removed 5 bases at V and 1 base at J, with 9 bases between. Germline values: CDR1 SGHAT, CDR2 FQNNGV. Here the CDR3 reads CASSRERSGANVLTF. The DNA of the CDR3 is TGTGCCAGCAGCCGAGAACGGTCTGGGGCCAACGTCCTGACTTTC.

The chain uses TRBV7-2 and TRBJ2-7; D remains unclear. Germline values: CDR1 SGHTA, CDR2 FQGNSA. CDR3 size: 13 residues. The ends were cut back, 1 base at V and 6 bases at J, with 10 bases in the middle. CDR3 amino acids: CASSLVGSTEQYF. In nucleotides, the CDR3 is TGTGCCAGCAGCTTAGTTGGGTCAACCGAGCAGTACTTC.

The chain recombines TRBV27 with TRBJ2-3, with D maybe TRBD2 (6 bases). V lost 5 bases and J lost 2, with 14 bases in between. The CDR3 length is 15 residues. The germline gives CDR1 MNHEY, CDR2 SMNVEV (reference sequence). The CDR3 sequence: CASSPSRLVTDTQYF. Here the CDR3 DNA reads TGTGCCAGCAGTCCGTCCCGACTAGTCACAGATACGCAGTATTTT.

The chain employs TRBV28 and TRBJ2-7, with TRBD2 as a possible D gene (7 bases). Germline CDR1 MDHEN, CDR2 SYDVKM. The CDR3 has 16 amino acids. The V end lost 6 bases, the J end lost 4 bases, and 22 bases lay between the germline ends. Here the CDR3 reads CASSTLPSRGGYEQYF. CDR3 sequence (DNA): TGTGCCAGCAGCACCCTTCCGTCTAGGGGGGGGTACGAGCAGTACTTC. The full variable domain, with the rest looked up from reference TRBV28 and TRBJ2-7, is DVKVTQSSRYLVKRTGEKVFLECVQDMDHENMFWYRQDPGLGLRLIYFSYDVKMKEKGDIPEGYSVSREKKERFSLILESASTNQTSMYLCASSTLPSRGGYEQYFGPGTRLTVT.

This rearrangement joins TRBV18 to TRBJ2-2, with D tentatively TRBD1 (5 bases). Germline V gene data show CDR1 as KGHSH and CDR2 as LQKENI. V lost 6 bases and J lost 0, with 11 bases in between. The CDR3 totals 15 residues. This chain's CDR3 is CASSPGQSNTGELFF. The CDR3 DNA follows: TGTGCCAGCTCTCCAGGGCAATCGAACACCGGGGAGCTGTTTTTT.

The V call is TRBV9, the J call TRBJ2-1; no clear D gene. CDR1 is SGDLS and CDR2 is YYNGEE in the germline V gene. Trimming took 0 bases from V and 0 from J, leaving 16 bases between them. CDR3 length: 18 amino acids. The CDR3 sequence: CASSVGVLAPSSYNEQFF. CDR3 bases: TGTGCCAGCAGCGTAGGGGTTTTGGCGCCGAGCTCCTACAATGAGCAGTTCTTC.

The chain couples TRBV28 to TRBJ2-1; 16 nucleotides line up with TRBD2. Germline CDR1 MDHEN, CDR2 SYDVKM. This CDR3 has 17 residues. J was trimmed by 8 bases and V by 4 bases; bases with no gene match: 8. The CDR3 DNA sequence: TGTGCCAGCAGTTCCGGGACTAGCGGGAGGGTTGGGCATGAGCAGTTCTTC. Protein: CASSSGTSGRVGHEQFF.

The chain employs TRBV2 and TRBJ1-5; TRBD1 matches at 8 bases. The trim removed 2 bases at V and 3 bases at J, leaving 6 bases unmatched. Germline V gene lookup returns CDR1 SNHLY and CDR2 FYNNEI. The CDR3 contains 16 residues. Here the CDR3 DNA reads TGTGCCAGCAGTGAACTGGGGACAGGACTCAATCAGCCCCAGCATTTT. It encodes CASSELGTGLNQPQHF.

This clone was recorded once. J is TRBJ2-1 and V is TRBV14, with 9 nucleotides matching TRBD2. V lost 4 bases, J lost 9 bases, and 13 bases stayed unmatched. The CDR3 loop spans 16 amino acids. CDR1 SGHDN and CDR2 FVKESK come from the germline V gene. The CDR3 protein is CASSPSTSGLTGEQFF. CDR3 coding DNA: TGTGCCAGCAGCCCCTCGACTAGCGGCCTGACGGGTGAGCAGTTCTTC.

The chain is built from TRBV7-9 and TRBJ1-1; the D gene is possibly TRBD1 (6 bases). This CDR3 has 13 residues. V was cut by 4 bases and J by 1 base, with 7 bases left in between. Germline V CDR1 and CDR2: SEHNR, FQNEAQ (reference sequence). CDR3 in DNA: TGTGCCAGCAGCTGGGGACAGAACACTGAAGCTTTCTTT. Translation gives CASSWGQNTEAFF.

This chain links TRBV5-1 with TRBJ2-1, with 10 bases lining up with TRBD1. The germline gives CDR1 SGHRS, CDR2 YFSETQ. The V segment lost 0 bases and the J segment 3 bases; nucleotides outside the gene matches: 3. CDR3 length equals 16 residues. The CDR3 region has the DNA TGCGCCAGCAGCTTGGAGGGACAGGGGCTCTACAATGAGCAGTTCTTC. As protein: CASSLEGQGLYNEQFF.

This chain uses TRBV18 with TRBJ1-5, with 7 bases that match TRBD1. Germline V gene lookup returns CDR1 KGHSH and CDR2 LQKENI. The CDR3 runs to 17 residues. Trimming cost V 0 bases and J 4 bases; bases outside gene matches: 9. CDR3 residues: CASSPPSGGRGNQPQHF. The CDR3 DNA reads as TGTGCCAGCTCACCACCATCGGGGGGCAGGGGGAATCAGCCCCAGCATTTT.

CDR3 nucleotide sequence: TGTGCCAGCAGCCCCAGACCGGGCTTTTCGGAAAAACTGTTTTTT. Protein product: CASSPRPGFSEKLFF. The chain carries TRBV7-6 and TRBJ1-4; D is ambiguous. V was clipped by 5 bases and J by 8 bases, with 18 bases between them. From germline, CDR1 is SGHVS and CDR2 FNYEAQ. The CDR3 sequence is 15 residues long. The entire variable domain, with the rest obtained from reference TRBV7-6 and TRBJ1-4, is as follows: GAGVSQSPRYKVTKRGQDVALRCDPISGHVSLYWYRQALGQGPEFLTYFNYEAQQDKSGLPNDRFSAERPEGSISTLTIQRTEQRDSAMYRCASSPRPGFSEKLFFGSGTQLSVL.

To note about this clone: At the DNA level, this CDR3 is encoded by other sequences in the same sample as well. This chain connects TRBV9 to TRBJ2-2; D is unresolved. With 3 bases removed from V and 6 bases from J, the gap between germline ends came to 3 bases. Germline lookup yields CDR1 SGDLS and CDR2 YYNGEE. The CDR3 runs 11 residues. CDR3 region: CASSGAGELFF. DNA for the CDR3: TGTGCCAGCAGCGGAGCCGGGGAGCTGTTTTTT. Together with reference TRBV9 and TRBJ2-2, the CDR3 gives the full variable domain: DSGVTQTPKHLITATGQRVTLRCSPRSGDLSVYWYQQSLDQGLQFLIQYYNGEERAKGNILERFSAQQFPDLHSELNLSSLELGDSALYFCASSGAGELFFGEGSRLTVL.

The V gene is TRBV29-1, the J gene TRBJ2-3; D is uncertain. Germline V gene lookup returns CDR1 SQVTM and CDR2 ANQGSEA. The germline V and J ends were trimmed by 5 bases and 0 bases, with 9 bases remaining between them. The CDR3 is 13 amino acids. The CDR3, as DNA: TGCAGCGTTCGAGCGTCTAGCACAGATACGCAGTATTTT. Translated, it gives CSVRASSTDTQYF.